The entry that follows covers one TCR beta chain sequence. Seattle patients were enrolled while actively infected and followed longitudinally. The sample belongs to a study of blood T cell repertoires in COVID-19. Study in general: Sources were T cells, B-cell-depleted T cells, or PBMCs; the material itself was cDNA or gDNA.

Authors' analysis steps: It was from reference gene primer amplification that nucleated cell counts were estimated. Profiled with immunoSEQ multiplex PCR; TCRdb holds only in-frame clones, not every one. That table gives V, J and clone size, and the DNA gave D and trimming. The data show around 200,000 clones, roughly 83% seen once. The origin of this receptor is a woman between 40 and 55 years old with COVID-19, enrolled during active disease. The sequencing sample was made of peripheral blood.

The CDR3 reads CSALNFGYTF. CDR3 DNA: TGCAGTGCCCTAAATTTCGGCTACACCTTC. The genes are TRBV20-1 and TRBJ1-2; D is unresolved. CDR1 DFQATT and CDR2 SNEGSKA come from the germline V gene (reference sequence). Trimming took 6 bases from V and 8 from J, leaving 10 bases between them. There are 10 residues in the CDR3.